The 8 T cell receptor beta chains reported below all come from one sample, sequenced in a study of CD8 T cells in Susac syndrome. Random-hexamer reverse transcription was applied to about 0.45 to 1 ug RNA. One entry per CDR3 protein, called by TCRdb with MiXCR from the immunoSEQ multiplex PCR reads. The sample includes roughly 180,000 distinct CDR3 sequences, under 95% of them seen just once. The material sequenced was CD4+ T cells from PBMCs. The receptor source for this set is a human donor with multiple sclerosis.

This clonotype was seen just once. The chain is built from TRBV6-5 and TRBJ2-7; TRBD1 agrees at 7 bases. Germline CDR1 reads MNHEY; CDR2 reads SVGAGI. V was clipped by 6 bases and J by 0 bases; unmatched bases: 8. This CDR3 has 15 amino acids. For the CDR3, the DNA is TGTGCCAGCAGATTCGGACAGGACAGCTCCTACGAGCAGTACTTC. The encoded protein is CASRFGQDSSYEQYF.

The genes are TRBV2 and TRBJ2-5; 12 nucleotides line up with TRBD2. The germline CDR1 and CDR2 sequences are SNHLY and FYNNEI. The CDR3 length is 15 residues. The V and J ends lost 9 bases and 6 bases, in that order; junction bases with no gene match: 11. This CDR3 is CASVGLAGTQKTQYF. The CDR3 DNA sequence: TGTGCCAGTGTCGGACTAGCGGGAACTCAGAAGACCCAGTACTTC.

The chain links TRBV3-1 to TRBJ2-1; 9 nucleotides align to TRBD2. The CDR3 has 17 amino acids. The junction had 12 bases not matched to a gene; V was cut back by 0 bases and J by 9 bases. The germline V gene encodes CDR1 LGHDT and CDR2 YNNKEL (reference sequence). CDR3 DNA sequence: TGTGCCAGCAGCCAAGATAGGGGGAGCGGGAGGCGGTCTGAGCAGTTCTTC. Amino acid sequence: CASSQDRGSGRRSEQFF.

This clonotype was picked up one time. The V call is TRBV5-1, the J call TRBJ1-1; D is possibly TRBD1 (6 bases). Germline CDR1 and CDR2: SGHRS and YFSETQ. V dropped 0 bases and J dropped 1 base, with 7 bases sitting between them. This CDR3 contains 14 residues. The CDR3 reads CASSLGGRNTEAFF. CDR3 coding DNA: TGCGCCAGCAGCTTGGGGGGGCGGAACACTGAAGCTTTCTTT.

The J gene is TRBJ2-5, the V gene TRBV19; 7 positions agree with TRBD1. Losses at the gene ends were 7 bases for V and 4 bases for J; bases not matched to a gene: 9. Germline CDR1 is LNHDA and CDR2 is SQIVND (reference sequence). CDR3 length: 14 residues. CDR3 in amino acids: CASKVEGAGETQYF. CDR3 in DNA: TGTGCCAGTAAAGTCGAGGGGGCTGGAGAGACCCAGTACTTC.

The chain joins TRBV12-3 or TRBV12-4 to TRBJ2-5; D is possibly TRBD2 (5 bases). Deletions cut 9 bases from V and 0 bases from J, with 17 bases between. This CDR3 has 15 amino acids. As DNA, the CDR3 is TGTGCCAGTAGCTCCCGTCGGGGTTACCAAGAGACCCAGTACTTC. It is translated as CASSSRRGYQETQYF.

The chain combines TRBV18 with TRBJ2-5, with 9 bases identical to TRBD1. The trim removed 6 bases at V and 9 bases at J, leaving 11 bases unmatched. CDR3 length: 14 residues. Germline assignment: CDR1 KGHSH and CDR2 LQKENI. In DNA, the CDR3 is TGTGCCAGCTCGCAACAGGGGGCCCCGAAGGCCCAGTACTTC. Translating gives CASSQQGAPKAQYF.

J is TRBJ2-7 and V is TRBV20-1; D is ambiguous. The CDR3 is 14 amino acids. Per germline, CDR1 DFQATT and CDR2 SNEGSKA (reference sequence). Trimming left V 4 bases short and J 2 bases short, with 15 bases between. CDR3 region: CSAKGHRVTYEQYF. The CDR3 DNA sequence: TGCAGTGCTAAGGGCCATCGGGTAACCTACGAGCAGTACTTC.